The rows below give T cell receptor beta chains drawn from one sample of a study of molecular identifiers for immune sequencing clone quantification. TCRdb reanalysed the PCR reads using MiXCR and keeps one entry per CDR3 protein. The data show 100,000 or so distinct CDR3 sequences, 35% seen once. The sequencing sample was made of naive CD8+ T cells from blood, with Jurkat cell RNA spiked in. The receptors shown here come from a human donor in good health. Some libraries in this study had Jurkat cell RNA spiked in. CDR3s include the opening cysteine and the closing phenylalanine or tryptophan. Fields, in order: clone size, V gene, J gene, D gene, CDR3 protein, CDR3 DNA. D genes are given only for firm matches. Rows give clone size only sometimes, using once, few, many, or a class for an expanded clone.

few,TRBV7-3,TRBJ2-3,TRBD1,CASSWGQGVDTQYF,TGTGCCAGCAGCTGGGGACAGGGTGTAGATACGCAGTATTTT
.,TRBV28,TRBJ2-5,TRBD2,CASSLSGGQGTQYF,TGTGCCAGCAGTTTATCGGGGGGGCAAGGGACCCAGTACTTC
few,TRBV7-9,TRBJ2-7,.,CASSHGTGLYF,TGTGCCAGCAGCCACGGGACCGGCTTGTACTTC
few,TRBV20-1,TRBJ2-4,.,CSASDSIQYF,TGCAGTGCGAGTGATAGCATTCAGTACTTC
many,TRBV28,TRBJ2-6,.,CASSYGPSRTF,TGTGCCAGCAGTTACGGACCGTCTCGGACTTTC
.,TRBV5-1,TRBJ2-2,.,CASSLEQVTNTGELFF,TGCGCCAGCAGCTTGGAACAGGTCACGAACACCGGGGAGCTGTTTTTT
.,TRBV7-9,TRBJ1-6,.,CASSLAGSYNSPLHF,TGTGCCAGCAGCTTAGCAGGCTCCTATAATTCACCCCTCCACTTT
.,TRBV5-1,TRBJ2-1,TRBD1,CATRTGTNNEQFF,TGCGCCACCAGGACAGGGACCAACAATGAGCAGTTCTTC
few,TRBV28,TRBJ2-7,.,CASSDLGSYEQYF,TGTGCCAGCAGTGACCTAGGATCCTACGAGCAGTACTTC
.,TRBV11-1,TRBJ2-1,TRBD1,CASSHLRDSYNEQFF,TGTGCCAGCAGCCACCTCCGGGACAGCTACAATGAGCAGTTCTTC
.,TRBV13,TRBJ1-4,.,CASSPKSGKLFF,TGTGCCAGCAGCCCAAAGAGTGGAAAACTGTTTTTT
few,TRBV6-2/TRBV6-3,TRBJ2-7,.,CASLHPGTRNYEQYF,TGTGCCAGCCTACACCCCGGGACACGGAACTACGAGCAGTACTTC
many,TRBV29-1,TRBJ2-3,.,CSVPQIPDTQYF,TGCAGCGTTCCCCAGATCCCAGATACGCAGTATTTT
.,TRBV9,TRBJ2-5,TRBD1,CASSSHTGGGETQYF,TGTGCCAGCAGCTCCCACACAGGGGGCGGAGAGACCCAGTACTTC
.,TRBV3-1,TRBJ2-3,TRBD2,CASSQDPTSGRNTDTQYF,TGTGCCAGCAGCCAGGATCCGACTAGCGGGAGAAACACAGATACGCAGTATTTT
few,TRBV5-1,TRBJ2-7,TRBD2,CASGLAGDGYEQYF,TGCGCCAGCGGACTAGCGGGAGATGGGTACGAGCAGTACTTC
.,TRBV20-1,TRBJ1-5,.,CSAPLTGQNQPQHF,TGCAGTGCCCCGCTGACAGGCCAAAATCAGCCCCAGCATTTT
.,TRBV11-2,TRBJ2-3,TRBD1,CASSSPGTGGLDTQYF,TGTGCCAGCAGCTCCCCCGGGACAGGGGGCTTAGATACGCAGTATTTT
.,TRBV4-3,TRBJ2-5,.,CASSQTVARRQETQYF,TGCGCCAGCAGCCAGACGGTAGCACGGAGACAAGAGACCCAGTACTTC
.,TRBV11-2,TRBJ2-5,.,CASSQTGAPLYF,TGTGCCAGCAGCCAAACCGGTGCCCCCCTGTACTTC
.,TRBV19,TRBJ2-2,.,CASSIGGANTGELFF,TGTGCCAGTAGTATTGGGGGCGCGAACACCGGGGAGCTGTTTTTT
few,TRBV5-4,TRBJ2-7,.,CASSLRGASYEQYF,TGTGCCAGCAGCTTGCGCGGGGCCTCCTACGAGCAGTACTTC
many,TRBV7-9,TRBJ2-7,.,CASRGGEQYF,TGTGCCAGCAGAGGTGGTGAGCAGTACTTC
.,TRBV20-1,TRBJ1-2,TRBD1,CSASPRDRVNYGYTF,TGCAGTGCCTCGCCCCGGGACAGGGTTAACTATGGCTACACCTTC
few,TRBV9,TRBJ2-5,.,CASSGGTFQETQYF,TGTGCCAGCAGCGGCGGGACGTTTCAAGAGACCCAGTACTTC
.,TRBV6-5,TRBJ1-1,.,CACSFGPVTEAFF,TGTGCCTGCAGTTTTGGGCCAGTTACTGAAGCTTTCTTT
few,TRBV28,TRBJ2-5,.,CASRWVGVAETQYF,TGTGCCAGCAGATGGGTGGGGGTGGCAGAGACCCAGTACTTC
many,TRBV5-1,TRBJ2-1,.,CASSPVNEQFF,TGCGCCAGCAGCCCAGTGAATGAGCAGTTCTTC
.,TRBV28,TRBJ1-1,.,CASSFPFTEAFF,TGTGCCAGCAGTTTCCCGTTCACTGAAGCTTTCTTT
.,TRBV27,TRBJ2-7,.,CASSPLSLLAESYEQYF,TGTGCCAGCAGTCCGCTGTCCCTACTAGCAGAGAGCTACGAGCAGTACTTC
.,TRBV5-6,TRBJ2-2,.,CASSLGGPGELFF,TGTGCCAGCAGCTTGGGAGGGCCCGGGGAGCTGTTTTTT
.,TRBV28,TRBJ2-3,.,CANIQGLNRADTQYF,TGTGCCAACATCCAAGGTCTTAACAGAGCAGATACGCAGTATTTT
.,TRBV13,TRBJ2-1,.,CASSSRDSRNSYNKQFF,TGTGCCAGCAGCTCCCGGGACTCTAGGAACTCCTACAATAAGCAGTTCTTC
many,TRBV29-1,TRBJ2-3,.,CSVEWWVLGTDTQYF,TGCAGCGTTGAATGGTGGGTGTTGGGCACAGATACGCAGTATTTT
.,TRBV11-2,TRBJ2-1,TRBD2,CASSFTTALAGAVLSWNEQFF,TGTGCCAGCAGCTTTACCACCGCGCTAGCGGGAGCTGTCCTATCTTGGAATGAGCAGTTCTTC
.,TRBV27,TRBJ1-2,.,CASSLVYGGVVYGYTF,TGTGCCAGCAGTTTGGTATATGGGGGTGTTGTCTATGGCTACACCTTC
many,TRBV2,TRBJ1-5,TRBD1,CASTGGGQPQHF,TGTGCCAGCACAGGGGGTGGTCAGCCCCAGCATTTT
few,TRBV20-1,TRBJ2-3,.,CSAAREWGTDTQYF,TGCAGTGCTGCCAGGGAATGGGGCACAGATACGCAGTATTTT
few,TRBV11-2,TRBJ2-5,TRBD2,CASSLGSGREQETQYF,TGTGCCAGCAGCTTAGGTAGCGGGAGGGAGCAAGAGACCCAGTACTTC
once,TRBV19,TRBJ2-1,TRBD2,CATLAGGPNEQFF,TGTGCCACCCTAGCGGGAGGGCCGAATGAGCAGTTCTTC
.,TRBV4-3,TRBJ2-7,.,CASSRILGTWEQYF,TGCGCCAGCAGCCGTATACTAGGGACGTGGGAGCAGTACTTC
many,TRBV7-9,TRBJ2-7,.,CASSPGLDYEQYF,TGTGCCAGCAGCCCCGGACTCGACTACGAGCAGTACTTC
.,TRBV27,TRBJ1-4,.,CASSLGVTNEKLFF,TGTGCCAGCAGTTTAGGGGTGACTAATGAAAAACTGTTTTTT
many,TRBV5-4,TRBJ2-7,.,CASSSPGTEYEQYF,TGTGCCAGCAGCTCTCCCGGGACGGAGTACGAGCAGTACTTC
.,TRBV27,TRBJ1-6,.,CASRRQYNSPLHF,TGTGCCAGCAGACGACAGTATAATTCACCCCTCCACTTT
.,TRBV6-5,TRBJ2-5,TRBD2,CASSYTPGLVGQETQYF,TGTGCCAGCAGTTACACTCCGGGACTAGTGGGCCAAGAGACCCAGTACTTC